Here is one T cell receptor (beta chain) with its context. CDR1 and CDR2 (germline): MDHEN, SYDVKM. V was pared by 6 bases and J by 7 bases, with 7 bases of the junction left unmatched. CDR3 length equals 15 residues. This specimen comes from a study of blood T cell repertoires in COVID-19. The protocol was immunoSEQ multiplex PCR, while the TCRdb copy is restricted to in-frame clones and leaves out a portion. The top ten hold roughly 4.8% of the sample, which has 120,000 to 150,000 clones, roughly 84% seen once. The sequenced sample consisted of peripheral blood. The V call is TRBV28, the J call TRBJ2-4; 12 bases are shared with TRBD2. The clonotype originates from a human donor in a cohort sampled during active COVID-19. The CDR3 is CASSIPGTSGNIQYF. The CDR3 DNA follows: TGTGCCAGCAGCATACCCGGGACTAGCGGGAACATTCAGTACTTC.